The present entry profiles one TCR beta chain with its context. Its antigen is unidentified. Germline V gives CDR1 DFQATT, CDR2 SNEGSKA (reference sequence). The germline V and J ends were trimmed by 1 base and 0 bases, with 10 bases remaining between them. This CDR3 has 14 amino acids. The sample originates from a study of CD8+CD57+ T cells in acquired aplastic anemia. Study overall: An average of roughly 3 ug of DNA was obtained from sorted CD4+ and CD8+ cells. Study-wide findings and caveats: Patients and healthy controls showed no significant CD8+ Simpson's diversity difference. The same twenty-nine CD8+ CDR3 sequences occurred in patients and in controls.

An expansion of CD8+CD57+ cells by flow cytometry had been shown in patients chosen for sequencing. In all patients, the disease was severe acquired aplastic anemia. It was genomic DNA that served as the template for profiling TCR beta VDJ and CDR3. MiXCR, run by TCRdb on the reads, gives a single entry per CDR3 protein. The sample carries 180,000 or so distinct CDR3 sequences, roughly 43% recorded once. The clonotype comes from a human donor with aplastic anemia. V is TRBV20-1 and J is TRBJ2-7; no reliable D call. The specimen was sorted CD4+, CD8+, or CD8+CD57+ T cells (not recorded which) from PBMCs. CDR3 DNA sequence: TGCAGTGCTAGAGTAGCAGGAACCTCCTACGAGCAGTACTTC. Amino acid sequence: CSARVAGTSYEQYF.